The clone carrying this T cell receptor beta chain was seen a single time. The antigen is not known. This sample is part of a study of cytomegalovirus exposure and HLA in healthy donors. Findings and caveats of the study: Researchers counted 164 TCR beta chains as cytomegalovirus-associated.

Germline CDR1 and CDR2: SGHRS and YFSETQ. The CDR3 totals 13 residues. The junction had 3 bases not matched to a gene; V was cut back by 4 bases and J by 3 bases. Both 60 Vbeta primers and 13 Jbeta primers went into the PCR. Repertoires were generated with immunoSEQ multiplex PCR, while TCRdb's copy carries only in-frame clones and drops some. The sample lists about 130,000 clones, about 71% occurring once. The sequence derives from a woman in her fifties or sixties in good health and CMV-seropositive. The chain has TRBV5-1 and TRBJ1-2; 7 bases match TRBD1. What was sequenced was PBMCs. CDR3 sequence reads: CASSRDSDYGYTF. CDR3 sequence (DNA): TGCGCCAGCAGCCGGGACAGCGACTATGGCTACACCTTC.